The source of this TCR beta chain is a study of blood T cell repertoires in COVID-19. Background on the study: Acute and convalescent COVID-19 samples came from the United States, Italy and Spain.

Repertoires were generated with immunoSEQ multiplex PCR, while TCRdb's copy carries only in-frame clones and drops some. This sample has around 250,000 clones, with about 82% found just once. The CDR3 contains 12 residues. Germline CDR1 and CDR2: KGHSH and LQKENI. Trimming left V 3 bases short and J 6 bases short, with 8 bases between. Sequenced sample: PBMCs or T cells enriched from blood (not recorded which). This chain joins TRBV18 and TRBJ1-2; unclear D gene. The receptor's source is a woman in her forties or fifties who had recovered from COVID-19. The CDR3 reads CASSPDGNGYTF. The CDR3, as DNA: TGTGCCAGCTCACCTGACGGGAATGGCTACACCTTC.